The T cell receptor (beta chain) under discussion was sequenced for a study of blood T cell repertoires in COVID-19. At the level of the study: The United States, Italy and Spain were the sources of the acute and convalescent COVID-19 samples.

In the authors' workflow: Reference gene primers were amplified, and this amplification served to estimate nucleated cell counts. Method: immunoSEQ multiplex PCR; TCRdb's copy keeps in-frame clones and lacks some. V and J calls and clone size come straight from that table; D and trimming were deduced from the DNA. The profile shows some 300,000 clones, approximately 86% of them singletons. In germline, CDR1 is MGHRA, CDR2 YSYEKL. The CDR3 consists of 14 residues. After removal of 3 bases from V and 4 bases from J, the junction contained 3 bases not matched to a gene. Individuals aged roughly 18 to 95 years were recruited from 24 US areas.

This clonotype originated in a young woman who had recovered from COVID-19. The V call is TRBV4-1, the J call TRBJ2-1; 7 nucleotides agree with TRBD1. Sequencing used PBMCs or T cells enriched from blood (not recorded which). In DNA, the CDR3 is TGCGCCAGCAGCCAGTGGACAGGTTACAATGAGCAGTTCTTC. It translates to CASSQWTGYNEQFF.